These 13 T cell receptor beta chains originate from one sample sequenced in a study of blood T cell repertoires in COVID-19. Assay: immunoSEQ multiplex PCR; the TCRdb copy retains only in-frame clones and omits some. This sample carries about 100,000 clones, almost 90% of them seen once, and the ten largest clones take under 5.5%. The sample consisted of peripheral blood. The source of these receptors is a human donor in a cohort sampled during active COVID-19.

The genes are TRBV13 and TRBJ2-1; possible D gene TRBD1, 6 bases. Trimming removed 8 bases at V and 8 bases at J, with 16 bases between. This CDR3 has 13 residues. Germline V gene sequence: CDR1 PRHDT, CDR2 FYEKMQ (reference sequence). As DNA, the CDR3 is TGTGCCAGCCAGGGGCTAGCATGGGATGAGCAGTTCTTC. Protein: CASQGLAWDEQFF. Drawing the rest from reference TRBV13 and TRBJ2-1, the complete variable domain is AAGVIQSPRHLIKEKRETATLKCYPIPRHDTVYWYQQGPGQDPQFLISFYEKMQSDKGSIPDRFSAQQFSDYHSELNMSSLELGDSALYFCASQGLAWDEQFFGPGTRLTVL.

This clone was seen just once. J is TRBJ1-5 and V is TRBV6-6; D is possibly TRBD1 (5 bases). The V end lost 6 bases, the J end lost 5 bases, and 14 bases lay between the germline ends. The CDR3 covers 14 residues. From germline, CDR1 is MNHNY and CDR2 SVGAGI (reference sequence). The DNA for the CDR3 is TGTGCCAGCAGAACGACAGCAACCCATCAGCCCCAGCATTTT. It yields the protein CASRTTATHQPQHF.

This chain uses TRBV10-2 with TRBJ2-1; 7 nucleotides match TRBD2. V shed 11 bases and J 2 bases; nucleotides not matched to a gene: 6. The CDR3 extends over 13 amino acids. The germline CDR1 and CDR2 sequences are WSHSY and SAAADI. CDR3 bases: TGCGCCTCGAGGGAGGGCACCTACAATGAGCAGTTCTTC. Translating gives CASREGTYNEQFF.

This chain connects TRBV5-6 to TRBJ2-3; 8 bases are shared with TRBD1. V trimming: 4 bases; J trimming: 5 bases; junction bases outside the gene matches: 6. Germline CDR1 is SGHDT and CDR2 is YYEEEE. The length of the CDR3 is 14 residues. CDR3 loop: CASSRTDRVDTQYF. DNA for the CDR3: TGTGCCAGCAGCAGGACGGACAGGGTAGATACGCAGTATTTT.

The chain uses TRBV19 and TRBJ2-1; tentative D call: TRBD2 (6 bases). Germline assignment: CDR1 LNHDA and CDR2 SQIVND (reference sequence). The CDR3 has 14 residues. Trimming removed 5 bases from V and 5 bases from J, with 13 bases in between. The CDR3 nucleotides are TGTGCCAGTAGTGAGCCTAGCGTTGACAATGAGCAGTTCTTC. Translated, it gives CASSEPSVDNEQFF.

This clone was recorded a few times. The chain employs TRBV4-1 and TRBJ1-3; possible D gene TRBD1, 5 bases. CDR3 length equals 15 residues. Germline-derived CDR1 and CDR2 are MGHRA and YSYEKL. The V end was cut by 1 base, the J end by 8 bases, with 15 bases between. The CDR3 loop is CASSQGTGIMDTIYF. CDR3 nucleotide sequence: TGCGCCAGCAGCCAAGGAACAGGAATTATGGACACCATATATTTT.

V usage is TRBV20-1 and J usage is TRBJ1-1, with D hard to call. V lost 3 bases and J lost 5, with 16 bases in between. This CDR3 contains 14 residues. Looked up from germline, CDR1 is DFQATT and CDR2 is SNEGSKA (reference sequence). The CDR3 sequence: CSASTPIGGTEAFF. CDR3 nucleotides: TGCAGTGCTAGTACTCCCATCGGAGGGACTGAAGCTTTCTTT.

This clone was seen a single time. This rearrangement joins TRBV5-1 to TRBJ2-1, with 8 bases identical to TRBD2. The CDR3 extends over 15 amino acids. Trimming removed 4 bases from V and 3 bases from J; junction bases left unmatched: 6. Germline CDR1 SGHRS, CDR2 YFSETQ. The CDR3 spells CASSPDGTSYNEQFF. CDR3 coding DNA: TGCGCCAGCAGCCCGGACGGGACTAGCTACAATGAGCAGTTCTTC. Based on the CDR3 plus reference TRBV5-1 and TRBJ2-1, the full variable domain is KAGVTQTPRYLIKTRGQQVTLSCSPISGHRSVSWYQQTPGQGLQFLFEYFSETQRNKGNFPGRFSGRQFSNSRSEMNVSTLELGDSALYLCASSPDGTSYNEQFFGPGTRLTVL.

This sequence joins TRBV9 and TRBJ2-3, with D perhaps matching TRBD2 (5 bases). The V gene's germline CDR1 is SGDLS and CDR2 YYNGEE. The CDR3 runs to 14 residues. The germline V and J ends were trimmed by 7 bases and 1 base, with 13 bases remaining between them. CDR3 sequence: CASAGVEGTDTQYF. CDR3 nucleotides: TGTGCCAGCGCCGGGGTGGAGGGCACAGATACGCAGTATTTT.

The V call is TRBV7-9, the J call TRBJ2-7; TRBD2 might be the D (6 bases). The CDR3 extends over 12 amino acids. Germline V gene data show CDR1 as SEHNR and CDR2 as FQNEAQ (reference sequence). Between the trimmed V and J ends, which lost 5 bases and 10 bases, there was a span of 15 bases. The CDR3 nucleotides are TGTGCCAGCAGCCAATTGGAGGGTCGACAGTACTTC. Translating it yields CASSQLEGRQYF.

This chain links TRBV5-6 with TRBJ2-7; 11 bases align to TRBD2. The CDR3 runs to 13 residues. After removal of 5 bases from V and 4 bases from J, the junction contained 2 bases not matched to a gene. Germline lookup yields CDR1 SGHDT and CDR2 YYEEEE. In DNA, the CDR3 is TGTGCCAGCAGACTAGCGGGAGTTTACGAGCAGTACTTC. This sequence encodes CASRLAGVYEQYF.

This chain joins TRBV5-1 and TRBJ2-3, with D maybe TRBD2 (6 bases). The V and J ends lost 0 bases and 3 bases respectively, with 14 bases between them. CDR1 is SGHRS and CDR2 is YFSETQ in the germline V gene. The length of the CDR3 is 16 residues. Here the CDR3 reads CASSLAGGVGTDTQYF. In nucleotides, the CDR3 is TGCGCCAGCAGCTTGGCCGGGGGAGTGGGGACAGATACGCAGTATTTT.

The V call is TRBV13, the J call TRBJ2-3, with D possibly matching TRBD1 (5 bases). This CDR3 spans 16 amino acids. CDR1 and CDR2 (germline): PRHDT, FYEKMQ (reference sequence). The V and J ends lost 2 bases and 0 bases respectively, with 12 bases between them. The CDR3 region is CASSLRGNPSTDTQYF. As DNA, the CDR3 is TGTGCCAGCAGCTTAAGGGGCAATCCTAGCACAGATACGCAGTATTTT. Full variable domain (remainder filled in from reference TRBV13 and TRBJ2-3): AAGVIQSPRHLIKEKRETATLKCYPIPRHDTVYWYQQGPGQDPQFLISFYEKMQSDKGSIPDRFSAQQFSDYHSELNMSSLELGDSALYFCASSLRGNPSTDTQYFGPGTRLTVL.